This T cell receptor beta chain was found in a study of cytomegalovirus exposure and HLA in healthy donors. Germline V lookup: CDR1 GTSNPN, CDR2 SVGIG (reference sequence). CDR3 size: 11 residues. V gave up 4 bases and J gave up 1 base, with 4 bases separating them. This clone appeared once. Repertoires were generated with immunoSEQ multiplex PCR, while TCRdb's copy carries only in-frame clones and drops some. The sample has 200,000 to 250,000 clones, approximately 80% seen once. Sequencing input: PBMCs. This TCR was sampled from a woman younger than 45 in good health and CMV-seropositive. The rearrangement uses TRBV30 and TRBJ2-5; the D is unclear. This chain's CDR3 is CAWKSQETQYF. CDR3 in DNA: TGTGCCTGGAAGTCCCAAGAGACCCAGTACTTC.